This T cell receptor beta chain was recorded in a study of shared T cell receptors in the human thymus. Assay used: immunoSEQ multiplex PCR; TCRdb lists only in-frame clones, some missing. The profile shows about 660,000 clones, around 87% of them singletons. V gave up 3 bases and J gave up 3 bases; unmatched junction bases: 7. This CDR3 region has 16 residues. Germline assignment: CDR1 MNHEY and CDR2 SVGAGI. The same data also contributed to another study, on human thymus T cells. From that report: All donors were healthy Finnish infants who were undergoing corrective surgery to treat congenital heart defects. During corrective heart surgery, resections were taken, and the thymus tissue came from them. Thymic repertoires overlap heavily among unrelated individuals, related research has reported.

The sequencing sample was made of thymocytes. V and J are TRBV6-5 and TRBJ2-1, with 8 bases that match TRBD1. This TCR came from a boy younger than two with a congenital heart defect. DNA for the CDR3: TGTGCCAGCAGTTATCATGGACAGGGAAGCTACAATGAGCAGTTCTTC. Amino acid sequence: CASSYHGQGSYNEQFF.